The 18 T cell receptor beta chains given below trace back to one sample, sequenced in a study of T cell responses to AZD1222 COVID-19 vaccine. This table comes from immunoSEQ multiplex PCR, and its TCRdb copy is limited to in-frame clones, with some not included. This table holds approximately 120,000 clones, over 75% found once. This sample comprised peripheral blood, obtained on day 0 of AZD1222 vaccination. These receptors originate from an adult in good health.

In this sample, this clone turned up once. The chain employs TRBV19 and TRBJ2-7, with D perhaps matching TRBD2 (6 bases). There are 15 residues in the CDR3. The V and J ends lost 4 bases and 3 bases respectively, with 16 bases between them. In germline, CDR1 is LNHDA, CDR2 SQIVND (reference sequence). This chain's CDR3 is CASSTSSAGRYEQYF. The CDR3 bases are TGTGCCAGTAGTACCTCTAGCGCGGGCCGCTACGAGCAGTACTTC.

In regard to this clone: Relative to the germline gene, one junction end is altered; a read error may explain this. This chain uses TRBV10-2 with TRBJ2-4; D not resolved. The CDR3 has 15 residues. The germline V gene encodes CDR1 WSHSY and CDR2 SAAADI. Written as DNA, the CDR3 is TGCGCCACCAGTGAATGGCGGTTAGCCAAAAACATTCAGTACTTC. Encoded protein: CATSEWRLAKNIQYF.

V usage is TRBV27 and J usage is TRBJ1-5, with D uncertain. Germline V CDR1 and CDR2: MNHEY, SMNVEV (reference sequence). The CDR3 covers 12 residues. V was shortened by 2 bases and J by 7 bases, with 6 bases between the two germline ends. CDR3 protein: CASSLRGQPQHF. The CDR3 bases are TGTGCCAGCAGTTTAAGAGGACAGCCCCAGCATTTT.

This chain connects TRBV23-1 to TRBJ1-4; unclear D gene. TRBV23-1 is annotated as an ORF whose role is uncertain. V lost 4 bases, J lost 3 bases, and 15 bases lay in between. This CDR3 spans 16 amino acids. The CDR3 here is CASSRLRAAANEKLFF. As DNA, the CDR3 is TGCGCCAGCAGTCGCCTCCGGGCCGCGGCTAATGAAAAACTGTTTTTT.

CDR3 in amino acids: CSASRGGEFDTQYF. In DNA, the CDR3 is TGCAGTGCTAGTAGGGGGGGGGAGTTCGACACGCAGTATTTT. The V call is TRBV20-1, the J call TRBJ2-3, with D possibly TRBD2 on 7 matching bases. The germline V gene encodes CDR1 DFQATT and CDR2 SNEGSKA (reference sequence). The V gene lost 3 bases and the J gene lost 9 bases, with 19 bases spanning the gap. CDR3 length equals 14 residues.

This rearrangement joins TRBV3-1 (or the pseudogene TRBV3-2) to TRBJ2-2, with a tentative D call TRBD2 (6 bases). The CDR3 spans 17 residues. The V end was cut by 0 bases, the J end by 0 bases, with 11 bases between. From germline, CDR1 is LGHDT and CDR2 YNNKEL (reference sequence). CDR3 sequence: CASSQDGLAPNTGELFF. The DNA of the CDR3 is TGTGCCAGCAGCCAAGATGGGCTAGCGCCGAACACCGGGGAGCTGTTTTTT.

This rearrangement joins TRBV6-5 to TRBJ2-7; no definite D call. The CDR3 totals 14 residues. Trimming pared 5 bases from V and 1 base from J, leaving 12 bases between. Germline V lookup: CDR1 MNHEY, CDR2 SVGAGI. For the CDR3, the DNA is TGTGCCAGCAGTCGTGCCGGAGATTCCTACGAGCAGTACTTC. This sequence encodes CASSRAGDSYEQYF.

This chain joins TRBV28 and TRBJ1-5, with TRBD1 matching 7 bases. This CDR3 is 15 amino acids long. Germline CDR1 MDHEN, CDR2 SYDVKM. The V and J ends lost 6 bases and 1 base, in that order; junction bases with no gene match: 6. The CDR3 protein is CASRVRGESNQPQHF. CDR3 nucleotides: TGTGCCAGCAGGGTCAGGGGGGAAAGCAATCAGCCCCAGCATTTT.

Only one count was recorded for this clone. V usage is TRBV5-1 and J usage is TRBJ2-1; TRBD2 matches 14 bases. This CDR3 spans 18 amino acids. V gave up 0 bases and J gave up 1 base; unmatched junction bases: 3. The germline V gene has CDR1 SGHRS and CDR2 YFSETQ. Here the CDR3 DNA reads TGCGCCAGCAGCTTGGCCGGGACTAGCGGGAGTTCCTACAATGAGCAGTTCTTC. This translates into CASSLAGTSGSSYNEQFF.

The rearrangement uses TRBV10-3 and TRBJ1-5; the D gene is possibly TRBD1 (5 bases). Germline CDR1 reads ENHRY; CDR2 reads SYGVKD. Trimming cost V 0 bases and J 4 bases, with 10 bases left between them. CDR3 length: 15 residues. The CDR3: CAISESGGVNQPQHF. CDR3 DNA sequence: TGTGCCATCAGTGAGTCTGGGGGGGTAAATCAGCCCCAGCATTTT.

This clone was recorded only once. The CDR3 region is CATSPPEGASGELFF. For the CDR3, the DNA is TGTGCCACCAGCCCTCCCGAGGGAGCAAGCGGGGAGCTGTTTTTT. This sequence joins TRBV15 and TRBJ2-2; D possibly corresponds to TRBD2 (5 bases). Germline V gene lookup returns CDR1 LNHNV and CDR2 YYDKDF (reference sequence). V gave up 5 bases and J gave up 7 bases, with 17 bases separating them. The CDR3 totals 15 residues.

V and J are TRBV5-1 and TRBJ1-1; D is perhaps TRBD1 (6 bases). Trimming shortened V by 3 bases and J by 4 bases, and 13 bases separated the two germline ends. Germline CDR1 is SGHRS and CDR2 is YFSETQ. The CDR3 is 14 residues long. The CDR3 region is CASSSNTGSTEAFF. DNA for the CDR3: TGCGCCAGCAGCTCAAATACAGGGAGCACTGAAGCTTTCTTT.

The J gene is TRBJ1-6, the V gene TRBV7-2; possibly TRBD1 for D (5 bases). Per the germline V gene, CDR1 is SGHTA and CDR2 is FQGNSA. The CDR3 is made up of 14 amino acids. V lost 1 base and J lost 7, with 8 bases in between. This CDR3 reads CASSLVGVNSPLHF. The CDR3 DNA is TGTGCCAGCAGCTTAGTAGGGGTGAATTCACCCCTCCACTTT.

The CDR3 region has the DNA TGCGCCAGCAGCTTGACGGGCGGATTCAATGAGCAGTTCTTC. Amino acids: CASSLTGGFNEQFF. V is TRBV5-1 and J is TRBJ2-1; D ambiguous. Trimming removed 1 base from V and 6 bases from J, with 11 bases in between. The CDR3 extends over 14 amino acids. CDR1 and CDR2 from the germline V gene are SGHRS and YFSETQ.

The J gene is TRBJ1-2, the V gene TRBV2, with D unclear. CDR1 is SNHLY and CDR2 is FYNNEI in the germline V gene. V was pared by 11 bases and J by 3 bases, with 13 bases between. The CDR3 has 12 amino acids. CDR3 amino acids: CAHSEDYYGYTF. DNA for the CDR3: TGTGCCCACTCAGAAGACTACTATGGCTACACCTTC.

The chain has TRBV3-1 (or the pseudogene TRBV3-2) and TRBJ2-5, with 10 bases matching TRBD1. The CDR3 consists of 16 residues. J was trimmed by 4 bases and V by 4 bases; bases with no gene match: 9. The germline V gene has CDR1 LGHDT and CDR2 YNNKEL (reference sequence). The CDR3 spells CASSPLPGTGAETQYF. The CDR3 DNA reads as TGTGCCAGCAGCCCCTTACCCGGGACAGGGGCAGAGACCCAGTACTTC.

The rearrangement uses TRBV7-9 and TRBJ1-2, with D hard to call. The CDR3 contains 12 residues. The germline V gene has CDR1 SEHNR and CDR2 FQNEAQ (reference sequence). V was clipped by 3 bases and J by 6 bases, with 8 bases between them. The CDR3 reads CASSFGPDGYTF. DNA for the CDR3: TGTGCCAGCAGCTTTGGACCCGATGGCTACACCTTC.

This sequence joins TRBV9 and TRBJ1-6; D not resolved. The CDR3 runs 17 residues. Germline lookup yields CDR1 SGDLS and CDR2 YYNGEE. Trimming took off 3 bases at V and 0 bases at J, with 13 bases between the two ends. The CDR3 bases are TGTGCCAGCAGCGCCGACGGATTGAGCTCCTATAATTCACCCCTCCACTTT. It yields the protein CASSADGLSSYNSPLHF.